This is a list of T cell receptor beta chains from one sample in a study of response to subunit inactivated influenza vaccine. MiXCR, run by TCRdb on the RT-PCR reads, gives a single entry per CDR3 protein. This sample has a few hundred thousand distinct CDR3 sequences, with 13% to 15% found just once. Source: PBMCs from blood, taken 11 to 12 days after vaccination. All receptors derive from a man in his fifties or sixties who received an inactivated influenza vaccine. The CDR3 runs from the conserved cysteine through the conserved F or W. Each record gives: V gene, D gene, J gene, CDR3 protein. D genes are given only for firm matches.

V gene: TRBV7-8
D gene: TRBD2
J gene: TRBJ2-3
CDR3 protein: CASSPTSGFTDTQYF

V gene: TRBV24-1
D gene: NA
J gene: TRBJ2-5
CDR3 protein: CATSEPQGDGKETQYF

V gene: TRBV5-6
D gene: NA
J gene: TRBJ1-2
CDR3 protein: CASSLNGGGRPYGYTF

V gene: TRBV4-3
D gene: NA
J gene: TRBJ2-5
CDR3 protein: CASSQASGGQETQYF

V gene: TRBV11-2
D gene: TRBD1
J gene: TRBJ1-1
CDR3 protein: CASSLGWTGDTEAFF

V gene: TRBV11-2
D gene: NA
J gene: TRBJ2-1
CDR3 protein: CASSFIPRGREQFF

V gene: TRBV6-5
D gene: NA
J gene: TRBJ1-2
CDR3 protein: CASSYASGAGDGYTF

V gene: TRBV7-8
D gene: TRBD2
J gene: TRBJ2-2
CDR3 protein: CATRLAGNTGELFF

V gene: TRBV12-3/TRBV12-4
D gene: NA
J gene: TRBJ2-2
CDR3 protein: CASSPFGSGELFF

V gene: TRBV7-6
D gene: TRBD2
J gene: TRBJ2-1
CDR3 protein: CASSGQRESPNEQFF

V gene: TRBV9
D gene: TRBD2
J gene: TRBJ2-1
CDR3 protein: CASSPTLRSSGYNEQFF

V gene: TRBV4-2
D gene: NA
J gene: TRBJ2-3
CDR3 protein: CASSQDLRVSDTQYF

V gene: TRBV7-2
D gene: NA
J gene: TRBJ1-3
CDR3 protein: CASSLGGSLGNTIYF

V gene: TRBV12-3/TRBV12-4
D gene: NA
J gene: TRBJ1-1
CDR3 protein: CASGDWDTEAFF

V gene: TRBV12-5
D gene: NA
J gene: TRBJ2-5
CDR3 protein: CASGLEEETQYF

V gene: TRBV7-2
D gene: NA
J gene: TRBJ1-1
CDR3 protein: CASSRAPGTEAFF

V gene: TRBV7-2
D gene: NA
J gene: TRBJ2-3
CDR3 protein: CASRPGLTDTQYF

V gene: TRBV20-1
D gene: TRBD2
J gene: TRBJ2-4
CDR3 protein: CSANSVGRAGDIQYF

V gene: TRBV5-1
D gene: TRBD2
J gene: TRBJ2-7
CDR3 protein: CASSRGDGGVNEQYF

V gene: TRBV5-5
D gene: TRBD1
J gene: TRBJ2-1
CDR3 protein: CASSAHRDRPYNEQFF

V gene: TRBV29-1
D gene: TRBD1
J gene: TRBJ2-7
CDR3 protein: CSAAGTGVRQYF

V gene: TRBV2
D gene: TRBD1
J gene: TRBJ1-6
CDR3 protein: CASRDRQGLNSPLHF

V gene: TRBV21-1
D gene: NA
J gene: TRBJ2-7
CDR3 protein: CASSKVTGVGPYEQYF

V gene: TRBV5-1
D gene: TRBD2
J gene: TRBJ2-3
CDR3 protein: CASSGGTRGDTQYF

V gene: TRBV20-1
D gene: NA
J gene: TRBJ2-7
CDR3 protein: CSARDPEIRGPTTYEQYF

V gene: TRBV6-6
D gene: NA
J gene: TRBJ1-4
CDR3 protein: CASSSGTKLFF

V gene: TRBV2
D gene: NA
J gene: TRBJ1-5
CDR3 protein: CASRVGNQPQHF

V gene: TRBV12-3/TRBV12-4
D gene: NA
J gene: TRBJ1-6
CDR3 protein: CASRRSSYNSPLHF

V gene: TRBV27
D gene: NA
J gene: TRBJ2-2
CDR3 protein: CASSGSPGGAGELFF

V gene: TRBV4-1
D gene: NA
J gene: TRBJ2-6
CDR3 protein: CASVRPGANVLTF

V gene: TRBV20-1
D gene: TRBD1
J gene: TRBJ2-7
CDR3 protein: CSARGTGAPYEQYF

V gene: TRBV20-1
D gene: NA
J gene: TRBJ2-7
CDR3 protein: CSAEPGTTYEQYF

V gene: TRBV4-3
D gene: NA
J gene: TRBJ2-7
CDR3 protein: CASSQAVVTGSHEQYF

V gene: TRBV5-1
D gene: NA
J gene: TRBJ1-6
CDR3 protein: CASSLGQPNSPLHF

V gene: TRBV11-2
D gene: NA
J gene: TRBJ2-6
CDR3 protein: CASSDWTRRISGANVLTF

V gene: TRBV16
D gene: NA
J gene: TRBJ2-7
CDR3 protein: CASSQQPGSYERYF

V gene: TRBV7-9
D gene: TRBD2
J gene: TRBJ2-1
CDR3 protein: CASSPSLASGGAGFF

V gene: TRBV5-1
D gene: TRBD1
J gene: TRBJ2-5
CDR3 protein: CASSFRTGLGETQYF

V gene: TRBV20-1
D gene: NA
J gene: TRBJ2-5
CDR3 protein: CSASSGLETQYF

V gene: TRBV30
D gene: TRBD2
J gene: TRBJ2-5
CDR3 protein: CAWRPSGGRETQYF

V gene: TRBV4-3
D gene: TRBD2
J gene: TRBJ2-3
CDR3 protein: CASSQSPGTSGGSTDTQYF

V gene: TRBV10-3
D gene: TRBD1
J gene: TRBJ1-1
CDR3 protein: CAISPLLTGDTEAFF

V gene: TRBV5-1
D gene: NA
J gene: TRBJ2-1
CDR3 protein: CASSFGSGVALNEQFF

V gene: TRBV20-1
D gene: NA
J gene: TRBJ2-7
CDR3 protein: CSARDSSSYEQYF

V gene: TRBV27
D gene: TRBD1
J gene: TRBJ2-1
CDR3 protein: CASSPGTVPYNEQFF

V gene: TRBV20-1
D gene: NA
J gene: TRBJ1-5
CDR3 protein: CSARDTNNQPQHF

V gene: TRBV20-1
D gene: NA
J gene: TRBJ2-3
CDR3 protein: CSAASIHASTDTQYF

V gene: TRBV29-1
D gene: NA
J gene: TRBJ2-3
CDR3 protein: CSVDRSGVTDTQYF

V gene: TRBV5-1
D gene: TRBD1
J gene: TRBJ1-1
CDR3 protein: CASSLVQGLEAFF

V gene: TRBV6-1
D gene: NA
J gene: TRBJ1-1
CDR3 protein: CASTKGPTSEAFF

V gene: TRBV20-1
D gene: TRBD2
J gene: TRBJ2-5
CDR3 protein: CSAKLAGAQETQYF

V gene: TRBV5-1
D gene: TRBD1
J gene: TRBJ2-2
CDR3 protein: CASSSPPGQGAPGELFF

V gene: TRBV18
D gene: NA
J gene: TRBJ2-7
CDR3 protein: CASSPGADKQYF

V gene: TRBV20-1
D gene: TRBD2
J gene: TRBJ2-7
CDR3 protein: CSAIPGLAGDPYEQYF

V gene: TRBV9
D gene: TRBD1
J gene: TRBJ2-1
CDR3 protein: CASSVAGTGVFEQFF

V gene: TRBV29-1
D gene: NA
J gene: TRBJ2-7
CDR3 protein: CSVLTMSSYEQYF

V gene: TRBV4-1
D gene: NA
J gene: TRBJ2-5
CDR3 protein: CASSQEWVRETQYF

V gene: TRBV5-1
D gene: NA
J gene: TRBJ1-1
CDR3 protein: CASSLSAGTKNTEAFF

V gene: TRBV3-1
D gene: TRBD1
J gene: TRBJ2-1
CDR3 protein: CASSQDTGTGGWYEQFF